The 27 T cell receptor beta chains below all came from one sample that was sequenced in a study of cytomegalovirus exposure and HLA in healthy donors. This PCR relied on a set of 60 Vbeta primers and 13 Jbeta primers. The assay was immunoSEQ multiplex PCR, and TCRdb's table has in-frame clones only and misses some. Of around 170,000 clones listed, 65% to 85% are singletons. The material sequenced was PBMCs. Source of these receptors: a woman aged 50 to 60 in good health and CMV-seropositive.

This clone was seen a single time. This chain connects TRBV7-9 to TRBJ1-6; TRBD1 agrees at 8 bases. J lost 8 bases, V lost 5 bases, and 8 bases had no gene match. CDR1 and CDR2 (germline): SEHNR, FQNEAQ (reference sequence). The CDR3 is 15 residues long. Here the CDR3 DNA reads TGTGCCAGCAGCCCCCCCGGGACAGGTGATTCACCCCTCCACTTT. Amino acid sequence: CASSPPGTGDSPLHF.

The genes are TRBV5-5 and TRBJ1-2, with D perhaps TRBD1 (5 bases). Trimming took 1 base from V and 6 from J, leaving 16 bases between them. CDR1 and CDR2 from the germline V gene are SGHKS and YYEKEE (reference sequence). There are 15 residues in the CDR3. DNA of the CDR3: TGTGCCAGCAGCTTGCAGACAGCATCGTTGCATGGCTACACCTTC. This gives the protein CASSLQTASLHGYTF. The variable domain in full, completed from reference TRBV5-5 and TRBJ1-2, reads DAGVTQSPTHLIKTRGQQVTLRCSPISGHKSVSWYQQVLGQGPQFIFQYYEKEERGRGNFPDRFSARQFPNYSSELNVNALLLGDSALYLCASSLQTASLHGYTFGSGTRLTVV.

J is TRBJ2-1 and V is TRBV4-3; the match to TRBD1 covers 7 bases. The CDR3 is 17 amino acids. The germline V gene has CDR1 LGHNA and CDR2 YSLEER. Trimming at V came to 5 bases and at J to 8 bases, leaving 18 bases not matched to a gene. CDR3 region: CASSSRVRDRVYDEQFF. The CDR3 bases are TGCGCCAGCAGCTCCCGAGTTAGAGACAGGGTATATGATGAGCAGTTCTTC.

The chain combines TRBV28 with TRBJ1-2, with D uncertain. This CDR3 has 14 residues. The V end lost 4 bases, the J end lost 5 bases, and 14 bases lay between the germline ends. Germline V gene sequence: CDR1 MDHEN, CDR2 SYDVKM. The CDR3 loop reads CASSWESDLYGYTF. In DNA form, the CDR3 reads TGTGCCAGCAGTTGGGAGTCAGACCTTTATGGCTACACCTTC.

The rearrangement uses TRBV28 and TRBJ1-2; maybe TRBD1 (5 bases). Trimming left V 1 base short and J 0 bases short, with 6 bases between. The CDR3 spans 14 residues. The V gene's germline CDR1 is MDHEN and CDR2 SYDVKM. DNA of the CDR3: TGTGCCAGCAGTTTATCGACAGCTAACTATGGCTACACCTTC. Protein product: CASSLSTANYGYTF.

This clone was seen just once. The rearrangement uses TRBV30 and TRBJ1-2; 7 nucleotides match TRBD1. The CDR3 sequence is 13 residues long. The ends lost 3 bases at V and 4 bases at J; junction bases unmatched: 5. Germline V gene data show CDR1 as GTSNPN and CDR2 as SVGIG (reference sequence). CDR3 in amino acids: CAWSYRGIYGYTF. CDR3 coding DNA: TGTGCCTGGAGCTACAGGGGTATCTATGGCTACACCTTC.

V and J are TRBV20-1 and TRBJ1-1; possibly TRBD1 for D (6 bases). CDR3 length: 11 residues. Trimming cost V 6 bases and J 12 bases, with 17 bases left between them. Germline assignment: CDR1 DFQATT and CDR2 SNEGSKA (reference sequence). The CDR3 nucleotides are TGCAGTGCCAGACAGGAGGAAGCAACTTTCTTT. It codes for CSARQEEATFF.

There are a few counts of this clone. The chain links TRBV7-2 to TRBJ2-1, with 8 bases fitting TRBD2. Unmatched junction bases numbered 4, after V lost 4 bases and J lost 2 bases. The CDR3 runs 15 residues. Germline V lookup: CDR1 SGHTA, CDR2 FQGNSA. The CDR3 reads CASSSRTSPYNEQFF. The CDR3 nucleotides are TGTGCCAGCAGCTCCAGGACTAGCCCCTACAATGAGCAGTTCTTC.

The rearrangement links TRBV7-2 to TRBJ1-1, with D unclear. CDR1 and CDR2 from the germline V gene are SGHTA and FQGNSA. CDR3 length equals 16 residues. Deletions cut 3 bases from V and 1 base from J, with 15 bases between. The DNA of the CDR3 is TGTGCCAGCAGCTTGGCTTCTGGGCGCAGGAACACTGAAGCTTTCTTT. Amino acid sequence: CASSLASGRRNTEAFF.

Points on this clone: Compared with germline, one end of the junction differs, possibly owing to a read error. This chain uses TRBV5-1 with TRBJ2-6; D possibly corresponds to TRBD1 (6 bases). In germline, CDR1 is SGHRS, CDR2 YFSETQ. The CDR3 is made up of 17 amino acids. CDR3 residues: CASSLLQGTSGANGLTF. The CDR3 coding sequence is TGCGCCAGCAGCTTACTACAGGGTACCTCTGGGGCCAACGGCCTGACTTTC.

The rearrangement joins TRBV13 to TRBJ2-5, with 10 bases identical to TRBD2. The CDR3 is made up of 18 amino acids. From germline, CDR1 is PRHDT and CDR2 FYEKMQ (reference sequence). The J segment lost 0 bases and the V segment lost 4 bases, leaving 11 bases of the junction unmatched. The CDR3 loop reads CASSSPPSGGYYQETQYF. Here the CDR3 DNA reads TGTGCCAGCAGCTCCCCCCCTAGCGGGGGATACTACCAAGAGACCCAGTACTTC.

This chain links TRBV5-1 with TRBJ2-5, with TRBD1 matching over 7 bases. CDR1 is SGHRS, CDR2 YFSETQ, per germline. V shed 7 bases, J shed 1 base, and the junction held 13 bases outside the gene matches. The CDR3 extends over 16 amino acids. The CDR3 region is CASYPYPSGGQETQYF. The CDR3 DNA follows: TGCGCCAGCTACCCATACCCCTCAGGGGGCCAAGAGACCCAGTACTTC.

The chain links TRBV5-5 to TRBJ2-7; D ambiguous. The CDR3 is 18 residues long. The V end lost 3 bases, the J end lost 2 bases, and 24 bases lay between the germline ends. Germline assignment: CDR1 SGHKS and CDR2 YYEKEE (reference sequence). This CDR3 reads CASSYEPLTGGDPYEQYF. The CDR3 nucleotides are TGTGCCAGCAGCTATGAACCCTTGACCGGCGGCGACCCCTACGAGCAGTACTTC.

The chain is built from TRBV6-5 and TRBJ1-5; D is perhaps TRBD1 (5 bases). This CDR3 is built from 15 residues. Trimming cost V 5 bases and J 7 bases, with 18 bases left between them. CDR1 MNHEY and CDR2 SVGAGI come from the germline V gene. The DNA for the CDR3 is TGTGCCAGCAGTCACAGGCGGGACCCTCGACAGCCCCAGCATTTT. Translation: CASSHRRDPRQPQHF.

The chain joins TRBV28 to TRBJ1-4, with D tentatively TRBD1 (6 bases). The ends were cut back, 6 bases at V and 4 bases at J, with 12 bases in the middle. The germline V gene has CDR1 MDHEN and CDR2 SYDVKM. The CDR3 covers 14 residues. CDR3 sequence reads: CASSRGQFNEKLFF. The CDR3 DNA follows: TGTGCCAGCAGCCGCGGACAGTTTAATGAAAAACTGTTTTTT.

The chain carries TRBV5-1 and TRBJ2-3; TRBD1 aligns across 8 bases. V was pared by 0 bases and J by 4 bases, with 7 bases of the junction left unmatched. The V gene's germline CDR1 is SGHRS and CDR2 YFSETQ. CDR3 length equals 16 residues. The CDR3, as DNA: TGCGCCAGCAGCTTGGGTACGGCAGGGGGCGCAGATACGCAGTATTTT. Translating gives CASSLGTAGGADTQYF.

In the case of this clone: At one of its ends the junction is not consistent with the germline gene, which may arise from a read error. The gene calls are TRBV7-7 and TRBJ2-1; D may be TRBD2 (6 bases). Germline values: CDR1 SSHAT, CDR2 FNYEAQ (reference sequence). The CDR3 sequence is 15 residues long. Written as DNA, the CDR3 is TGTGCTAGCAGCTTAGCTCCCGGGAGCCACAATGAGCAGTTCTTC. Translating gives CASSLAPGSHNEQFF.

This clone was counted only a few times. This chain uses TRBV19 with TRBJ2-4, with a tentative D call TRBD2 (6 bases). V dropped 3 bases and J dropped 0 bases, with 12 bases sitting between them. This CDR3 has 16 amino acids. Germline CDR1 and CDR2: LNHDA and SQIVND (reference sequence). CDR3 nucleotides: TGTGCCAGTAGTATGCGGGCGGGAATAGCCAAAAACATTCAGTACTTC. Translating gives CASSMRAGIAKNIQYF.

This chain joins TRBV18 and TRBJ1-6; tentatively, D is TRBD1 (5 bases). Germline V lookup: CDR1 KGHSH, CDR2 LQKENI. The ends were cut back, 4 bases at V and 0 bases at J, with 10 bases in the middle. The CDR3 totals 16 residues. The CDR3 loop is CASSLQGSSYNSPLHF. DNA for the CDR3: TGTGCCAGCTCACTTCAGGGAAGCTCCTATAATTCACCCCTCCACTTT.

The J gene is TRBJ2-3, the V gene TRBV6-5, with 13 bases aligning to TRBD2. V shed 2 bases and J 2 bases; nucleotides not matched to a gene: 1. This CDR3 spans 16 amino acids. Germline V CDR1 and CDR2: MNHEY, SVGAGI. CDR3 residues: CASSYGLAGDTDTQYF. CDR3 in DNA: TGTGCCAGCAGTTACGGACTAGCGGGGGACACAGATACGCAGTATTTT.

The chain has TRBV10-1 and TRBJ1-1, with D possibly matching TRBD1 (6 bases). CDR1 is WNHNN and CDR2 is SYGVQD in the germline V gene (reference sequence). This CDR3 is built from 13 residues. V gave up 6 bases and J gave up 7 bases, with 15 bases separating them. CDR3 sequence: CASRPNREGEAFF. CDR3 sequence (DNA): TGCGCCAGCAGACCCAACAGGGAGGGTGAAGCTTTCTTT.

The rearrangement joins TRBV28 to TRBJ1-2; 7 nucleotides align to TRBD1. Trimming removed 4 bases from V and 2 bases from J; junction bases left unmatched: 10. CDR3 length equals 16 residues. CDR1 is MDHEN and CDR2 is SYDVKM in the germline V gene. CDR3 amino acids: CASSSFDREGNYGYTF. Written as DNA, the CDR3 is TGTGCCAGCAGTTCTTTCGACAGGGAAGGAAACTATGGCTACACCTTC.

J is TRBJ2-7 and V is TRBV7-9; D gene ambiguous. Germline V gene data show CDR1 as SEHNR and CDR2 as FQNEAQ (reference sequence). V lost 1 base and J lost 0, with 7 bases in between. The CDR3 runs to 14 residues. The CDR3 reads CASSLGIDSYEQYF. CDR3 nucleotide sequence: TGTGCCAGCAGCTTAGGAATAGACTCCTACGAGCAGTACTTC.

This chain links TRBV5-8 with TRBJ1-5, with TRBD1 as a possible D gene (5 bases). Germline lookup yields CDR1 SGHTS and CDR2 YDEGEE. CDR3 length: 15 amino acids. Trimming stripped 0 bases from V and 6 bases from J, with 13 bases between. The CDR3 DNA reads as TGTGCCAGCAGCTTGGGTCAGGGTAGGACTCAGCCCCAGCATTTT. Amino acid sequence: CASSLGQGRTQPQHF.

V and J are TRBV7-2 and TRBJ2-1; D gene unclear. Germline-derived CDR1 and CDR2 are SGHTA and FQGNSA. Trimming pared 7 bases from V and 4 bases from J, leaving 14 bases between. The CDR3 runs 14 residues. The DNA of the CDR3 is TGTGCCAGCACCCTACTGCCCGGGTACAATGAGCAGTTCTTC. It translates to CASTLLPGYNEQFF.

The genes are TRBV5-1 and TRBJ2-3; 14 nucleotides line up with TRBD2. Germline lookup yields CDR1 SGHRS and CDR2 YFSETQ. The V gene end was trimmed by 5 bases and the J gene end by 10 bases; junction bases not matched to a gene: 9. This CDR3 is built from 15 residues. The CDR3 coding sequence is TGCGCCAGCAGTCCCGGGACTAGCGGGGGCGGTGCGCAGTATTTT. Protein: CASSPGTSGGGAQYF.

As DNA, the CDR3 is TGTGCCAGCAGCTTAGCGGGCAGCAACTACGAGCAGTACTTC. Amino acids: CASSLAGSNYEQYF. This chain joins TRBV7-9 and TRBJ2-7; D gene unclear. The germline V gene encodes CDR1 SEHNR and CDR2 FQNEAQ (reference sequence). V was shortened by 0 bases and J by 3 bases, with 9 bases between the two germline ends. This CDR3 contains 14 residues.